These T cell receptor beta chains were read from a single sample in a study of cytomegalovirus exposure and HLA in healthy donors. Repertoires were generated with immunoSEQ multiplex PCR, while TCRdb's copy carries only in-frame clones and drops some. The sample gives about 110,000 clones, around three quarters of which show up once; roughly 4.9% is in the top ten. Sequences were obtained from PBMCs. Receptors originate from a female donor in good health and CMV-seropositive. CDR3s include the opening cysteine and the closing phenylalanine or tryptophan. The D gene is left open where the match is weak. Only part of the rows carry a size: once, few, many, or a class if the clone is expanded.

NA	TRBD2	TRBJ2-7	TRBV7-9	TGTGCCAGCACGCGAAGCGGGAGTTACGAGCAGTACTTC	CASTRSGSYEQYF
once	TRBD1	TRBJ1-3	TRBV19	TGTGCCAGTAGTTCACCCAGGACAGGGAGCTCTGGAAACACCATATATTTT	CASSSPRTGSSGNTIYF
NA	NA	TRBJ1-5	TRBV27	TGTGCCAGCAGTTACGGGGGGAATCAGCCCCAGCATTTT	CASSYGGNQPQHF
NA	NA	TRBJ2-1	TRBV11-2	TGTGCCAGCCGAATCACGGGGAGTGACGTTGAGCAGTTCTTC	CASRITGSDVEQFF
few	NA	TRBJ1-2	TRBV7-2	TGTGCCAGCAGCTTAATGCGGGGTCGGCGTGGCTACACCTTC	CASSLMRGRRGYTF
NA	NA	TRBJ1-5	TRBV19	TGTGCCAGTAGCCGGACAGTATATAGCAATCAGCCCCAGCATTTT	CASSRTVYSNQPQHF
few	NA	TRBJ2-7	TRBV5-1	TGCGCCAGCAGTTCCGCAGGGTCTGCCTACGAGCAGTACTTC	CASSSAGSAYEQYF
once	NA	TRBJ1-5	TRBV30	TGTGCCTGGAGTGGGGGCCAACTTAGCAATCAGCCCCAGCATTTT	CAWSGGQLSNQPQHF
NA	TRBD1	TRBJ1-2	TRBV19	TGTGCCAGTAGTCCGGGGACAGGGGTTAGGGGCTACACCTTC	CASSPGTGVRGYTF
NA	TRBD2	TRBJ2-3	TRBV9	TGTGCCAGCAATGTTGAGCGGGGGGGAAGCACAGATACGCAGTATTTT	CASNVERGGSTDTQYF
NA	NA	TRBJ2-7	TRBV30	TGTGCCTGGAGTCGCGGGGAGTTATCGTCCAACTTCTTC	CAWSRGELSSNFF
NA	TRBD2	TRBJ2-3	TRBV18	TGTGCCAGCTCACCAAGGACTAGCGGGACGAAAGATACGCAGTATTTT	CASSPRTSGTKDTQYF
NA	TRBD2	TRBJ2-5	TRBV5-1	TGCGCCAGCAGCGCGGGAGTTGGGGGGGAGACCCAGTACTTC	CASSAGVGGETQYF
NA	TRBD1	TRBJ1-1	TRBV18	TGTGCCAGCTCACCGATACAGGGGGCGAACACTGAAGCTTTCTTT	CASSPIQGANTEAFF
NA	TRBD1	TRBJ1-4	TRBV23-1	TGCGCCAGCAGCACTGACAGGGGCGAGGAAAAACTGTTTTTT	CASSTDRGEEKLFF
NA	TRBD2	TRBJ2-3	TRBV5-6	TGTGCCAGCAGCAAGCTTAGGGCGGGGGAACTGTATTTT	CASSKLRAGELYF
NA	NA	TRBJ1-1	TRBV21-1	TGTGCCAGCAGCCCCCAAGTCCCGGGCCAAGAGGGAGCTTTCTTT	CASSPQVPGQEGAFF
NA	TRBD2	TRBJ2-2	TRBV30	TGTGCCCGGAATAGCGGGGGGGTGGGCACCGGGGAGCTGTTTTTT	CARNSGGVGTGELFF
few	TRBD2	TRBJ2-7	TRBV9	TGTGCCAGCAATTTGAACGGGGGGTCCTACGAGCAGTACTTC	CASNLNGGSYEQYF
NA	NA	TRBJ2-2	TRBV7-2	TGTGCCAGCAGCTTACTACCGTCCGGGACACCTCAAAGGGGGGAGCTGTTTTTT	CASSLLPSGTPQRGELFF
few	TRBD2	TRBJ2-4	TRBV5-1	TGCGCCAGCAGCTCGCCGGGACTAGCGGATAACAAAAACATTCAGTACTTC	CASSSPGLADNKNIQYF
NA	TRBD1	TRBJ1-1	TRBV7-2	TGTGCCAGCAGCCAGGACAGGGGACGAGTCCCTGAAGCTTTCTTT	CASSQDRGRVPEAFF
few	TRBD1	TRBJ1-5	TRBV6-1	TGTGCCAGCAGTGGCTCCACGGACAGGCGAAACCAGCCCCAGCATTTT	CASSGSTDRRNQPQHF
NA	NA	TRBJ2-1	TRBV7-8	TGTGCCAGCAGCCGCACCCGGTTAGTAAGGGGCAATGAGCAGTTCTTC	CASSRTRLVRGNEQFF
once	TRBD1	TRBJ1-2	TRBV6-5	TGTGCCAGCAGTTACTCCGGACAGGGAGGCGGCTACACCTTC	CASSYSGQGGGYTF
NA	TRBD2	TRBJ2-1	TRBV18	TGTGCCAGCTCACCGCGGGGGGGCACGGTGAATGAGCAGTTCTTC	CASSPRGGTVNEQFF
NA	TRBD1	TRBJ1-3	TRBV14	TGTGCCAGCAGCTCGACAGGGGGTTTTGGAAACACCATATATTTT	CASSSTGGFGNTIYF
NA	TRBD1	TRBJ2-5	TRBV25-1	TGTGCCAGCAGTGGACAGGGTGGTCAAGAGACCCAGTACTTC	CASSGQGGQETQYF
NA	NA	TRBJ1-1	TRBV21-1	TGTGCCAGCAGCAAAGGGATCAGAGGCTCAGACACTGAAGCTTTCTTT	CASSKGIRGSDTEAFF
NA	NA	TRBJ2-1	TRBV9	TGTGCCAGCAGCGTTTCATCCGGGAGCTACAATGAGCAGTTCTTC	CASSVSSGSYNEQFF
NA	TRBD2	TRBJ2-3	TRBV5-1	TGCGCCAGCAGCTTGGAGGCTAGCGGGGATACGCAGTATTTT	CASSLEASGDTQYF
NA	TRBD2	TRBJ2-7	TRBV7-2	TGTGCCAGCAGCTCTGAAGCGGGGGACTCCTACGAGCAGTACTTC	CASSSEAGDSYEQYF
NA	NA	TRBJ2-5	TRBV7-2	TGTGCCAGCAGCCTCCGGGGTATCCTGCCAGGAGAGACCCAGTACTTC	CASSLRGILPGETQYF
NA	TRBD1	TRBJ2-3	TRBV6-1	TGTGCCAGCAGTGAAGCTTGGACAGGGAAAAGGGAAAACACAGATACGCAGTATTTT	CASSEAWTGKRENTDTQYF
NA	TRBD2	TRBJ2-7	TRBV4-3	TGCGCCAGCAGCCAGGGGACTAGCGGGGGGGCCTACGAGCAGTACTTC	CASSQGTSGGAYEQYF
NA	TRBD1	TRBJ2-5	TRBV28	TGTGCCAGCAGTTTGGACAGGGTCAAGCCCCAGTACTTC	CASSLDRVKPQYF
NA	NA	TRBJ1-4	TRBV6-5	TGTGCCAGCAGAACGAATAACAACAGGGATAAACTGTTTTTT	CASRTNNNRDKLFF
once	NA	TRBJ1-3	TRBV6-1	TGTGCCAGCAGTGAAGGCGTTGACACCATATATTTT	CASSEGVDTIYF
few	TRBD2	TRBJ2-7	TRBV30	TGTGCCTGGAGTGTCTCTAGCGGGGGGGCCTTCGAGCAGTACTTC	CAWSVSSGGAFEQYF
NA	TRBD2	TRBJ2-7	TRBV28	TGTGCCAGCAGCATACTAGCGGGACTCCACGAGCAGTACTTC	CASSILAGLHEQYF
NA	NA	TRBJ2-3	TRBV28	TGTGCCAGCAGGCCCGGGGGAGCGGGACACCCGGATACGCAGTATTTT	CASRPGGAGHPDTQYF
NA	TRBD1	TRBJ1-1	TRBV14	TGTGCCAGCAGCCAACACTGGGGACAGTTGAACACTGAAGCTTTCTTT	CASSQHWGQLNTEAFF
NA	TRBD1	TRBJ2-7	TRBV5-1	TGCGCCAGCAGCACTCAGACAGGGGGCGCATCGAAGCAGTACTTC	CASSTQTGGASKQYF
NA	NA	TRBJ2-1	TRBV29-1	TGCAGCGTTGCTCCGGGGGAGTGGTTCAATGAGCAGTTCTTC	CSVAPGEWFNEQFF
NA	TRBD2	TRBJ2-1	TRBV30	TGTGCCTGGAGTGATGGACTAGCGGGAGGGGGGCAGTTCTTC	CAWSDGLAGGGQFF